The clone carrying this T cell receptor (beta chain) was seen just once. These data belong to a study of blood T cell repertoires in COVID-19. The overall study: Acute and convalescent COVID-19 samples came from the United States, Italy and Spain. Sources were T cells, B-cell-depleted T cells, or PBMCs; the material itself was cDNA or gDNA.

Original analysis: Reference gene primer amplification gave estimated nucleated cell counts. Clones were read by immunoSEQ multiplex PCR, and TCRdb kept only the in-frame ones, dropping some. V and J calls and clone size are as listed in that table; D and trimming were resolved from the DNA. The sample includes about 140,000 clones, around 84% of them seen just once. V was trimmed by 6 bases and J by 3 bases, leaving 14 bases between them. Germline values: CDR1 MNHEY, CDR2 SVGAGI. The CDR3 covers 14 residues. The clonotype originates from a human donor in a cohort sampled during active COVID-19. The chain recombines TRBV6-5 with TRBJ1-1, with D maybe TRBD1 (6 bases). The sample was peripheral blood. The CDR3: CASSYKGHYTEAFF. The CDR3 DNA reads as TGTGCCAGCAGCTATAAGGGACACTACACTGAAGCTTTCTTT.